This T cell receptor (beta chain) was found in a study of T cell repertoires in cytomegalovirus infection. Study-level background: Matching HLA type, along with CMV infection, was indicated by public TCR beta signatures. Study-level points and caveats: In two of eight donors, the top clonotype was HLA-C-restricted CMV-specific.

Via MiXCR, TCRdb re-called the reads, giving one row per CDR3 protein. The repertoire consists of 510,000 or so distinct CDR3 sequences, with 26% occurring once and the leading ten covering about 13%. There are many counts of this clonotype. The antigen remains unidentified. Trimming cost V 3 bases and J 7 bases, with 18 bases left between them. Germline V gives CDR1 SGHVS, CDR2 FNYEAQ. This CDR3 is built from 15 residues. The chain has TRBV7-6 and TRBJ2-5, with D possibly being TRBD1 or TRBD2 (5 bases each). The sample taken for sequencing was PBMCs. This TCR was sampled from a human donor in good health (CMV status not recorded). Some clones in this sample may be carry-over from other donors' samples. The chain's CDR3 is CASSLGVNAEGTQYF. CDR3 bases: TGTGCCAGCAGCTTGGGGGTGAACGCAGAGGGGACCCAGTACTTC.